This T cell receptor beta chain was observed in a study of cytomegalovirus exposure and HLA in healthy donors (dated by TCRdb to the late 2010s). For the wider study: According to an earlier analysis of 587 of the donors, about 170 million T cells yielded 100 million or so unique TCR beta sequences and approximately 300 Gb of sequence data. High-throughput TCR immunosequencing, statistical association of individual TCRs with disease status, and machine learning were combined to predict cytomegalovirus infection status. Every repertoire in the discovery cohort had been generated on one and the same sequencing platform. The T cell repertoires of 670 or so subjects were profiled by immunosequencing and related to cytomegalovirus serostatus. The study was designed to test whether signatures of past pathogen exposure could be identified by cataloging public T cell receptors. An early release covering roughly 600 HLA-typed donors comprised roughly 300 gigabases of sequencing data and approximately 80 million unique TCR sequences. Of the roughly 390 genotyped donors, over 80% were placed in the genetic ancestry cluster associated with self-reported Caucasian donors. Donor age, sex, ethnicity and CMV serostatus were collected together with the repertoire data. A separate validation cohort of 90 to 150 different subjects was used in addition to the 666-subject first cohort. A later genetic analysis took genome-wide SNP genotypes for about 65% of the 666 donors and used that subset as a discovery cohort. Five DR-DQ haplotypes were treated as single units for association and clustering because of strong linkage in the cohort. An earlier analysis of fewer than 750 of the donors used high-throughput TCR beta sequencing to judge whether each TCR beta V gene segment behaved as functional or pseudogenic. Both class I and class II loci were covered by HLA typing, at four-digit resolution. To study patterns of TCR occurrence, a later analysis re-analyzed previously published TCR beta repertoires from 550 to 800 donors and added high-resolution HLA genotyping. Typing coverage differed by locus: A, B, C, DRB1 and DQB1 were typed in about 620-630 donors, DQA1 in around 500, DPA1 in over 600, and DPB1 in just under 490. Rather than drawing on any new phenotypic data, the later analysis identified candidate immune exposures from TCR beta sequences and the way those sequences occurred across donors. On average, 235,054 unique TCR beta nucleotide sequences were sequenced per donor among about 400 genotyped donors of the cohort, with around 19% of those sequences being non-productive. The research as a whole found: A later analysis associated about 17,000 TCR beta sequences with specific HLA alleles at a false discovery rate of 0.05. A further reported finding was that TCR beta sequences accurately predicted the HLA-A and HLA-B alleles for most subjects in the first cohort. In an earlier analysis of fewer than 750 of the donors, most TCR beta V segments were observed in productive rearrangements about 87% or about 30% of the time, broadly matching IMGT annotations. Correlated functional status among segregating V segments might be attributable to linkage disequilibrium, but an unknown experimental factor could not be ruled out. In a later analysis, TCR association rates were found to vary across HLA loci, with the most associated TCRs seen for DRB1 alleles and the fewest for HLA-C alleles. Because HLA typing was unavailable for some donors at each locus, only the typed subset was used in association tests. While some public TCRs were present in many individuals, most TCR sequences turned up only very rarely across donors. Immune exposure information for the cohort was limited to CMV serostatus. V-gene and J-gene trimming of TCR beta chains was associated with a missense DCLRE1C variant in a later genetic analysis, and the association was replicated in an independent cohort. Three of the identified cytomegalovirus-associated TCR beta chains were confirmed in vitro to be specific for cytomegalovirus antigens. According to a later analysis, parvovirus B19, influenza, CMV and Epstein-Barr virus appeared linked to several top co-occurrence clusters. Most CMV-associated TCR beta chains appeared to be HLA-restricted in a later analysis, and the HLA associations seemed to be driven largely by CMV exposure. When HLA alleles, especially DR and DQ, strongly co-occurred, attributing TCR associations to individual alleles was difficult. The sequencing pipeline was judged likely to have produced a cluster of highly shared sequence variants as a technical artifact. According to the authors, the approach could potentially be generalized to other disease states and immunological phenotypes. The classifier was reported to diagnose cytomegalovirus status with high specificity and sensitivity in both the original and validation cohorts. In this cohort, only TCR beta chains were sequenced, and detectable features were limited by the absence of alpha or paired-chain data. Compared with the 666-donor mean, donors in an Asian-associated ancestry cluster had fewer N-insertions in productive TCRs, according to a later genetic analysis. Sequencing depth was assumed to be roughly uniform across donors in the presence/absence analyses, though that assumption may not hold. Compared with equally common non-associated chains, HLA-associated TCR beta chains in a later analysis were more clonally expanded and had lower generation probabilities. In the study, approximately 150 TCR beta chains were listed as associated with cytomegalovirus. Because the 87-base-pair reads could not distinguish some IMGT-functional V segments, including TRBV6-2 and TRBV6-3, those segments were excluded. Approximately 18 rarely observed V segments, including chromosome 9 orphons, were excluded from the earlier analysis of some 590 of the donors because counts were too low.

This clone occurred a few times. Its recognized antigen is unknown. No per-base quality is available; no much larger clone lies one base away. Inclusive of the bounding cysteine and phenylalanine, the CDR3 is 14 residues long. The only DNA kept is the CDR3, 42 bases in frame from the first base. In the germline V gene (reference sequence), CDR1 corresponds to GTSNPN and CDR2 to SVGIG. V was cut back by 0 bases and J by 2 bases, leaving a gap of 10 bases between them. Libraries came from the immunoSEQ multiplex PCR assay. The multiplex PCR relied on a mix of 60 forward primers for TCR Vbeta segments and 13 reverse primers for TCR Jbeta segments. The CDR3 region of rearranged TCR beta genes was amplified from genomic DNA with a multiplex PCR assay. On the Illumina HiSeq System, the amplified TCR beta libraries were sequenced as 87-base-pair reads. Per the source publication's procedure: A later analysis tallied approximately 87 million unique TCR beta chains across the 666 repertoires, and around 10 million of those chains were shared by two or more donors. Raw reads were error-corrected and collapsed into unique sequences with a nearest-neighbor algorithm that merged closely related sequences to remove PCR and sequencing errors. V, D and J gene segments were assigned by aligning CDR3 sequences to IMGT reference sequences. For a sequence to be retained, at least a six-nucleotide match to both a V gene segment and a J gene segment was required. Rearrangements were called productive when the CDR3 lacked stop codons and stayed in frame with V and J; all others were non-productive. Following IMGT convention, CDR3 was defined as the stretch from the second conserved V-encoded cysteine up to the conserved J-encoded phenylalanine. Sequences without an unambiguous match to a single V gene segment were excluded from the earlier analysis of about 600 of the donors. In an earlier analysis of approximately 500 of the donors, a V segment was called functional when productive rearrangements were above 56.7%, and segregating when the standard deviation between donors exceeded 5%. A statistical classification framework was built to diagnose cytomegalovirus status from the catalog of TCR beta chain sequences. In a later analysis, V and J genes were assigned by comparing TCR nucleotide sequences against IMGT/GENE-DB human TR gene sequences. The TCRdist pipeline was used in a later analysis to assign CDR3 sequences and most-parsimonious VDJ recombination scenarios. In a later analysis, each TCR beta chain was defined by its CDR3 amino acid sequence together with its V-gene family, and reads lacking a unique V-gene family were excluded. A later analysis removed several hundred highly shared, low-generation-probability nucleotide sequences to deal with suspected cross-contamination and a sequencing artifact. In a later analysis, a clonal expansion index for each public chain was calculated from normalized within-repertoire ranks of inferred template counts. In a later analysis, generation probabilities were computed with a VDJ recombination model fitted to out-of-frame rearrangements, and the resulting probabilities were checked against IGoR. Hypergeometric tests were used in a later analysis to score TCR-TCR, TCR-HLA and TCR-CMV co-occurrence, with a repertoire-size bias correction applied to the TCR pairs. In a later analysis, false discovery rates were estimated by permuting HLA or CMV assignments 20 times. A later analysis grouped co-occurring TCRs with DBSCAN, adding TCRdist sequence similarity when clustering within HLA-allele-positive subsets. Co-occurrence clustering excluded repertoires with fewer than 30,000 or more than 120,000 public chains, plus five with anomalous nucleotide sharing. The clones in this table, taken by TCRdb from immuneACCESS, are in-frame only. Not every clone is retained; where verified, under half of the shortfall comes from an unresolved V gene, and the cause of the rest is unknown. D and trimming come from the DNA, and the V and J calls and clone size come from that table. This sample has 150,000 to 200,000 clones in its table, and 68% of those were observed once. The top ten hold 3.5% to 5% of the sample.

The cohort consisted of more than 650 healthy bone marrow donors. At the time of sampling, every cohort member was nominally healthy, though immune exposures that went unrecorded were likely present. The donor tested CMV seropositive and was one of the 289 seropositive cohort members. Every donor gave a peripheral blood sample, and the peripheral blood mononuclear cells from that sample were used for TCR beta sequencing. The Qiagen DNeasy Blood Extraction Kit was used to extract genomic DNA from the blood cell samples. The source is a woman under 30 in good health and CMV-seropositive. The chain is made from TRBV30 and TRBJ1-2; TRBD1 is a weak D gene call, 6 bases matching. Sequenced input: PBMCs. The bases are TGTGCCTGGAGTGTAGGGGGAATGAACTATGGCTACACCTTC. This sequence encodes CAWSVGGMNYGYTF.